The clone carrying this TCR beta chain has more than one count but fewer than ten. The entry originates in a study of blood T cells in healthy people across ages. It was with a sample-barcoded 5' primer and a J-beta primer mix that a second PCR of roughly 7 to 12 cycles was run. One entry per CDR3 protein, called by TCRdb with MiXCR from the 5' RACE reads. The sample lists 700,000 to 900,000 distinct CDR3 sequences; roughly 25% were seen once. These data were also filed under a second study, of T cells of mothers and their children.

Sequencing input: blood. The receptor's source is a boy between 10 and 17 years old in good health.

The chain's CDR3 is CASSLVAQLPSGANVLTF. CDR3 DNA: TGTGCCAGCAGCTTGGTGGCACAGCTACCTTCTGGGGCCAACGTCCTGACTTTC. The chain uses TRBV7-9 and TRBJ2-6; D remains unclear. The CDR3 sequence is 18 residues long. Germline-derived CDR1 and CDR2 are SEHNR and FQNEAQ (reference sequence). Trimming took off 3 bases at V and 1 base at J, with 16 bases between the two ends.